Listed below are T cell receptor beta chains from one sample, sequenced in a study of blood T cell repertoires in COVID-19. Only in-frame clones appear in the TCRdb table, and some are missing; sequencing was by immunoSEQ multiplex PCR. The sample lists about 150,000 clones; more than 75% were seen once. The sequenced sample was peripheral blood. The receptor source for this set is a man aged 65-85 years with acute or convalescent COVID-19. Both conserved end residues are part of each CDR3. A D gene is named only where the DNA matches it firmly. Clone sizes are given selectively: once, few, many, or a class where the clone is expanded.

v_gene: TRBV15
d_gene: TRBD2
j_gene: TRBJ2-5
abundance: .
CDR3nt: TGTGCCACCAGCAGAGATGACCTAGCGGGGAGTTTCTATACGGAGACCCAGTACTTC
CDR3aa: CATSRDDLAGSFYTETQYF

v_gene: TRBV7-2
d_gene: TRBD1
j_gene: TRBJ2-3
abundance: once
CDR3nt: TGTGCCAGCAGCATCGGGACAGGGTACACAGATACGCAGTATTTT
CDR3aa: CASSIGTGYTDTQYF

v_gene: TRBV6-5
d_gene: .
j_gene: TRBJ2-7
abundance: .
CDR3nt: TGTGCCAGCACCGGGATCCGGGTCCACGAGCAGTACTTC
CDR3aa: CASTGIRVHEQYF

v_gene: TRBV5-6
d_gene: .
j_gene: TRBJ2-3
abundance: .
CDR3nt: TGTGCCAGCAGCTGGGTCTGGGTAGCCGGGGCAGATACGCAGTATTTT
CDR3aa: CASSWVWVAGADTQYF

v_gene: TRBV6-5
d_gene: .
j_gene: TRBJ2-3
abundance: .
CDR3nt: TGTGCCAGCAGTAAGACTAGAGATGGTGATACGCAGTATTTT
CDR3aa: CASSKTRDGDTQYF

v_gene: TRBV11-2
d_gene: TRBD1
j_gene: TRBJ2-7
abundance: .
CDR3nt: TGTGCCAGCAGCTCACGGACAGGGAACGCCTACGAGCAGTACTTC
CDR3aa: CASSSRTGNAYEQYF

v_gene: TRBV10-1
d_gene: .
j_gene: TRBJ2-3
abundance: .
CDR3nt: TGCGCCAGCAGTTTTGAGCGGATCTCAGATACGCAGTATTTT
CDR3aa: CASSFERISDTQYF

v_gene: TRBV7-7
d_gene: .
j_gene: TRBJ2-7
abundance: .
CDR3nt: TGTGCTAGCAGCTTAACTCCGGAGTCCTACGAGCAGTACTTC
CDR3aa: CASSLTPESYEQYF

v_gene: TRBV4-1
d_gene: .
j_gene: TRBJ1-1
abundance: .
CDR3nt: TGCGCCAGCAGCCTCCGCCCGGAGGTTTCGGAAGCTTTCTTT
CDR3aa: CASSLRPEVSEAFF

v_gene: TRBV11-3
d_gene: TRBD2
j_gene: TRBJ2-2
abundance: .
CDR3nt: TGTGCCAGCAGCGCGTGGGGGGGTTCCGGGGAGCTGTTTTTT
CDR3aa: CASSAWGGSGELFF

v_gene: TRBV5-6
d_gene: .
j_gene: TRBJ2-7
abundance: .
CDR3nt: TGTGCCAGCAGCTTGGCCCTGAAAGTGGCTCCGTGGGAGCAGTACTTC
CDR3aa: CASSLALKVAPWEQYF

v_gene: TRBV2
d_gene: TRBD1
j_gene: TRBJ2-7
abundance: .
CDR3nt: TGTGCCAGCAGTCCGACAGGGGTCCCCTACGAGCAGTACTTC
CDR3aa: CASSPTGVPYEQYF

v_gene: TRBV11-2
d_gene: .
j_gene: TRBJ2-1
abundance: once
CDR3nt: TGTGCCAGCAGCTTATTTCGGGGGTCCTACAATGAGCAGTTCTTC
CDR3aa: CASSLFRGSYNEQFF

v_gene: TRBV5-1
d_gene: TRBD1
j_gene: TRBJ2-7
abundance: .
CDR3nt: TGCGCCAGCAGCTTTTCCACAGGGGCCTACGAGCAGTACTTC
CDR3aa: CASSFSTGAYEQYF

v_gene: TRBV7-8
d_gene: .
j_gene: TRBJ1-6
abundance: once
CDR3nt: TGTGCCAGCGGTTGGGGGGTCGATTCACCCCTCCACTTT
CDR3aa: CASGWGVDSPLHF